This is a list of T cell receptor beta chains from one sample in a study of cytomegalovirus exposure and HLA in healthy donors. TCRdb's table, derived via immunoSEQ multiplex PCR, lists solely in-frame clones and lacks some. The table lists 110,000 or so clones, approximately 85% of them singletons. The source material was PBMCs. Source of these receptors: a woman aged 18-29 years in good health and CMV-seronegative. CDR3s include the opening cysteine and the closing phenylalanine or tryptophan. Fields, in order: V gene, clone size, J gene, CDR3 length, D gene, CDR3 DNA, CDR3 protein. The D gene is left open where the match is weak. The size field is filled for only some rows; it gives once, few, many or a size class.

v_gene: TRBV4-2
abundance: -
j_gene: TRBJ2-7
len: 15
d_gene: TRBD2
CDR3nt: TGTGCCAGCAGCCAAGGACTAGCGAGCTCCTACGAGCAGTACTTC
CDR3aa: CASSQGLASSYEQYF

v_gene: TRBV25-1
abundance: few
j_gene: TRBJ1-1
len: 14
d_gene: -
CDR3nt: TGTGCCAGCACCGAGGACGGAGGCGACACTGAAGCTTTCTTT
CDR3aa: CASTEDGGDTEAFF

v_gene: TRBV7-8
abundance: -
j_gene: TRBJ2-2
len: 14
d_gene: -
CDR3nt: TGTGCCAGCAGCCCGCTCAGGGGCACCGGGGAGCTGTTTTTT
CDR3aa: CASSPLRGTGELFF

v_gene: TRBV4-1
abundance: once
j_gene: TRBJ1-2
len: 13
d_gene: -
CDR3nt: TGCGCCAGCAGCCGCGAACCAGGGAATGGCTACACCTTC
CDR3aa: CASSREPGNGYTF

v_gene: TRBV14
abundance: few
j_gene: TRBJ2-7
len: 14
d_gene: -
CDR3nt: TGTGCCAGCAGCCAAGATGTAGGGGACTACGAGCAGTACTTC
CDR3aa: CASSQDVGDYEQYF

v_gene: TRBV18
abundance: once
j_gene: TRBJ2-7
len: 14
d_gene: -
CDR3nt: TGTGCCAGCTCACCACCAGGCAGGGGCAGCGAGCAGTACTTC
CDR3aa: CASSPPGRGSEQYF

v_gene: TRBV5-4
abundance: -
j_gene: TRBJ1-2
len: 14
d_gene: -
CDR3nt: TGTGCCAGCAGCTTGGCCGGTCAGGGCAGTGGCTACACCTTC
CDR3aa: CASSLAGQGSGYTF

v_gene: TRBV5-6
abundance: -
j_gene: TRBJ1-4
len: 17
d_gene: -
CDR3nt: TGTGCCAGCAGCTTGCGCTTGAACAGGGCAACTAATGAAAAACTGTTTTTT
CDR3aa: CASSLRLNRATNEKLFF

v_gene: TRBV7-9
abundance: -
j_gene: TRBJ1-5
len: 15
d_gene: -
CDR3nt: TGTGCCAGCAGCTTAGGGGGAGGTAGCGGTCAGCCCCAGCATTTT
CDR3aa: CASSLGGGSGQPQHF

v_gene: TRBV6-5
abundance: -
j_gene: TRBJ2-3
len: 16
d_gene: -
CDR3nt: TGTGCCAGCAGTTACTCTGCGGCGGCTCGGACAGATACGCAGTATTTT
CDR3aa: CASSYSAAARTDTQYF

v_gene: TRBV6-5
abundance: -
j_gene: TRBJ1-1
len: 13
d_gene: -
CDR3nt: TGTGCCAGCAGTTACACCAGGGGCACTGAAGCTTTCTTT
CDR3aa: CASSYTRGTEAFF

v_gene: TRBV4-1
abundance: -
j_gene: TRBJ2-5
len: 18
d_gene: TRBD2
CDR3nt: TGCGCCAGCAGCCAAGGCGTGATAGCGGGGGGGCCGGAGGAGACCCAGTACTTC
CDR3aa: CASSQGVIAGGPEETQYF

v_gene: TRBV27
abundance: -
j_gene: TRBJ1-6
len: 14
d_gene: -
CDR3nt: TGTGCCAGCAGCCTGGGACTGATCAATTCACCCCTCCACTTT
CDR3aa: CASSLGLINSPLHF

v_gene: TRBV13
abundance: -
j_gene: TRBJ2-5
len: 11
d_gene: -
CDR3nt: TGTGCCAGCAGTATACGGGAGACCCAGTACTTC
CDR3aa: CASSIRETQYF

v_gene: TRBV9
abundance: -
j_gene: TRBJ1-6
len: 15
d_gene: -
CDR3nt: TGTGCCAGCAGCGTAGGGGACACAACCAATTCACCCCTCCACTTT
CDR3aa: CASSVGDTTNSPLHF

v_gene: TRBV2
abundance: -
j_gene: TRBJ1-2
len: 14
d_gene: -
CDR3nt: TGTGCCAGCAGTCGGGCAGGGACAAACTATGGCTACACCTTC
CDR3aa: CASSRAGTNYGYTF

v_gene: TRBV2
abundance: -
j_gene: TRBJ1-3
len: 19
d_gene: -
CDR3nt: TGTGCCAGCAGTGAAAGGTCGGAGCGGACCGAGAGCTCTGGAAACACCATATATTTT
CDR3aa: CASSERSERTESSGNTIYF

v_gene: TRBV11-2
abundance: -
j_gene: TRBJ1-2
len: 15
d_gene: TRBD1
CDR3nt: TGTGCCAGCAGCTCCATACAGGGGAAAGACTATGGCTACACCTTC
CDR3aa: CASSSIQGKDYGYTF

v_gene: TRBV2
abundance: -
j_gene: TRBJ1-2
len: 17
d_gene: TRBD1
CDR3nt: TGTGCCAGCAGTGAAGGACAGGGATCGCGTAGTCGGAATGGCTACACCTTC
CDR3aa: CASSEGQGSRSRNGYTF

v_gene: TRBV6-6
abundance: -
j_gene: TRBJ1-1
len: 15
d_gene: TRBD1
CDR3nt: TGTGCCAGCAGTTACTCGACAGGGGGTTACACTGAAGCTTTCTTT
CDR3aa: CASSYSTGGYTEAFF

v_gene: TRBV25-1
abundance: -
j_gene: TRBJ2-5
len: 13
d_gene: -
CDR3nt: TGTGCCAGCGGGTCGGGGAATGCGGAGACCCAGTACTTC
CDR3aa: CASGSGNAETQYF

v_gene: TRBV6-5
abundance: -
j_gene: TRBJ1-1
len: 14
d_gene: -
CDR3nt: TGTGCCAGCAGTGTCATGACAGGGAACACTGAAGCTTTCTTT
CDR3aa: CASSVMTGNTEAFF

v_gene: TRBV11-2
abundance: -
j_gene: TRBJ2-7
len: 15
d_gene: -
CDR3nt: TGTGCCAGCAGCTTAGAGATAGCAGCCCCCTACGAGCAGTACTTC
CDR3aa: CASSLEIAAPYEQYF

v_gene: TRBV5-6
abundance: -
j_gene: TRBJ1-2
len: 13
d_gene: -
CDR3nt: TGTGCCAGCAGCTTGACCAGAAACTATGGCTACACCTTC
CDR3aa: CASSLTRNYGYTF

v_gene: TRBV2
abundance: -
j_gene: TRBJ2-5
len: 13
d_gene: -
CDR3nt: TGTGCCAGCAGTGGACAGTTCCAAGAGACCCAGTACTTC
CDR3aa: CASSGQFQETQYF

v_gene: TRBV10-3
abundance: -
j_gene: TRBJ2-3
len: 15
d_gene: -
CDR3nt: TGTGCCATCGGACCCAAACTCGGGGGAGCAGATACGCAGTATTTT
CDR3aa: CAIGPKLGGADTQYF

v_gene: TRBV7-2
abundance: -
j_gene: TRBJ2-5
len: 13
d_gene: TRBD2
CDR3nt: TGTGCCAGCGAGCGGGGGATCGGGGAGACCCAGTACTTC
CDR3aa: CASERGIGETQYF

v_gene: TRBV2
abundance: -
j_gene: TRBJ1-4
len: 15
d_gene: -
CDR3nt: TGTGCCAGCAGTGACGTTCGACAGGTTAATGAAAAACTGTTTTTT
CDR3aa: CASSDVRQVNEKLFF

v_gene: TRBV25-1
abundance: -
j_gene: TRBJ1-4
len: 17
d_gene: TRBD1
CDR3nt: TGTGCCAGCAGTGATGGGACGGGGACAGGACAGAATGAAAAACTGTTTTTT
CDR3aa: CASSDGTGTGQNEKLFF

v_gene: TRBV27
abundance: -
j_gene: TRBJ2-4
len: 15
d_gene: TRBD2
CDR3nt: TGTGCCAGCAGTTTTCGGTCTAGCGGGTTGAACATTCAGTACTTC
CDR3aa: CASSFRSSGLNIQYF

v_gene: TRBV9
abundance: -
j_gene: TRBJ1-4
len: 12
d_gene: -
CDR3nt: TGTGCCAGCAGCTCGGGGGATCAAAAACTGTTTTTT
CDR3aa: CASSSGDQKLFF

v_gene: TRBV11-2
abundance: few
j_gene: TRBJ1-1
len: 12
d_gene: -
CDR3nt: TGTGCCAGCAGTCCTACAGCAATAGAAGCTTTCTTT
CDR3aa: CASSPTAIEAFF

v_gene: TRBV19
abundance: medium-sized
j_gene: TRBJ1-2
len: 19
d_gene: -
CDR3nt: TGTGCCAGTAGTAGGGACAAGACAGGACGGCCGCCTTCTAACTATGGCTACACCTTC
CDR3aa: CASSRDKTGRPPSNYGYTF

v_gene: TRBV10-3
abundance: -
j_gene: TRBJ1-2
len: 13
d_gene: TRBD1
CDR3nt: TGTGCCATCAGCGGGACAGGGTACTATGGCTACACCTTC
CDR3aa: CAISGTGYYGYTF

v_gene: TRBV7-2
abundance: -
j_gene: TRBJ1-5
len: 15
d_gene: TRBD1
CDR3nt: TGTGCCAGCAGCCCGGACAGGGGTTTAGGTCAGCCCCAGCATTTT
CDR3aa: CASSPDRGLGQPQHF

v_gene: TRBV7-3
abundance: -
j_gene: TRBJ2-2
len: 14
d_gene: -
CDR3nt: TGTGCCAGCAGCACAAATCCCGTTACCGGGGAGCTGTTTTTT
CDR3aa: CASSTNPVTGELFF

v_gene: TRBV27
abundance: once
j_gene: TRBJ1-5
len: 14
d_gene: -
CDR3nt: TGTGCCAGCAGTTTATCAGGGGGCAATCAGCCCCAGCATTTT
CDR3aa: CASSLSGGNQPQHF

v_gene: TRBV9
abundance: -
j_gene: TRBJ1-6
len: 16
d_gene: -
CDR3nt: TGTGCCAGCAGCGTATTGCGGGGAGTAGAGAATTCACCCCTCCACTTT
CDR3aa: CASSVLRGVENSPLHF

v_gene: TRBV14
abundance: -
j_gene: TRBJ1-6
len: 14
d_gene: -
CDR3nt: TGTGCCAGCAGCCATGTAAAAGTGAATTCACTCCTCCACTTT
CDR3aa: CASSHVKVNSLLHF

v_gene: TRBV13
abundance: once
j_gene: TRBJ2-7
len: 14
d_gene: -
CDR3nt: TGTGCCAGCAGCTTTAATATTCCCGGGGACGAGCAGTACTTC
CDR3aa: CASSFNIPGDEQYF

v_gene: TRBV5-8
abundance: -
j_gene: TRBJ1-1
len: 15
d_gene: -
CDR3nt: TGTGCCAGCAGCTTGGAACAGACGTTGAGCACTGAAGCTTTCTTT
CDR3aa: CASSLEQTLSTEAFF

v_gene: TRBV2
abundance: once
j_gene: TRBJ2-7
len: 15
d_gene: -
CDR3nt: TGTGCCAGCTCCTACTCGGGGGTTAGTTCCTACGAGCAGTACTTC
CDR3aa: CASSYSGVSSYEQYF

v_gene: TRBV19
abundance: -
j_gene: TRBJ1-2
len: 17
d_gene: TRBD1
CDR3nt: TGTGCCAGTAGCAATAAAGGGACAGGGAACCGTAACTATGGCTACACCTTC
CDR3aa: CASSNKGTGNRNYGYTF

v_gene: TRBV27
abundance: -
j_gene: TRBJ2-7
len: 14
d_gene: TRBD1
CDR3nt: TGTGCCAGCAGTTCCGGGACAGGGGGCAGCGAGCAGTACTTC
CDR3aa: CASSSGTGGSEQYF

v_gene: TRBV11-3
abundance: -
j_gene: TRBJ2-3
len: 14
d_gene: -
CDR3nt: TGTGCCAGCAGCTTAGCGGGGGACACAGATACGCAGTATTTT
CDR3aa: CASSLAGDTDTQYF

v_gene: TRBV7-2
abundance: once
j_gene: TRBJ2-1
len: 19
d_gene: TRBD2
CDR3nt: TGTGCCAGCAGCTTCCAACTAGGGACTAGCGGGGGGCTGAGGGATGAGCAGTTCTTC
CDR3aa: CASSFQLGTSGGLRDEQFF

v_gene: TRBV28
abundance: -
j_gene: TRBJ2-3
len: 15
d_gene: TRBD1
CDR3nt: TGTGCCAGCAGTCCTAGGGACAGGGGCACAGATACGCAGTATTTT
CDR3aa: CASSPRDRGTDTQYF

v_gene: TRBV29-1
abundance: -
j_gene: TRBJ1-4
len: 18
d_gene: TRBD1
CDR3nt: TGCAGCGTGGGAGACAGGGGGAAAGCTCGGGCAACTAATGAAAAACTGTTTTTT
CDR3aa: CSVGDRGKARATNEKLFF

v_gene: TRBV27
abundance: -
j_gene: TRBJ2-2
len: 13
d_gene: -
CDR3nt: TGTGCCAGCAGGGAGGGACAGACCGGGGAGCTGTTTTTT
CDR3aa: CASREGQTGELFF

v_gene: TRBV4-1
abundance: -
j_gene: TRBJ2-7
len: 15
d_gene: TRBD2
CDR3nt: TGCGCCAGCAGCCAAGGACTAGCGGGGTCCTACGAGCAGTACTTC
CDR3aa: CASSQGLAGSYEQYF

v_gene: TRBV5-6
abundance: -
j_gene: TRBJ2-3
len: 15
d_gene: TRBD2
CDR3nt: TGTGCCAGCAGCTGGGGACTAGGCCTCGATAATACGCAGTATTTT
CDR3aa: CASSWGLGLDNTQYF